This T cell receptor beta chain was identified during a study of blood T cell repertoires in COVID-19. Germline CDR1 and CDR2: SGHRS and YFSETQ. The V gene lost 0 bases and the J gene lost 3 bases, with 11 bases spanning the gap. This CDR3 is built from 15 residues. The assay was immunoSEQ multiplex PCR, and TCRdb's table has in-frame clones only and misses some. Among 90,000 to 150,000 clones listed, 85% were seen once. V is TRBV5-1 and J is TRBJ2-3; D possibly corresponds to TRBD1 (6 bases). Sequencing was carried out using peripheral blood. This TCR was recovered from a man aged 60 to 75 with acute or convalescent COVID-19. CDR3 in DNA: TGCGCCAGCAGCTTGGAGGGGGTAGCGACAGATACGCAGTATTTT. It encodes CASSLEGVATDTQYF.